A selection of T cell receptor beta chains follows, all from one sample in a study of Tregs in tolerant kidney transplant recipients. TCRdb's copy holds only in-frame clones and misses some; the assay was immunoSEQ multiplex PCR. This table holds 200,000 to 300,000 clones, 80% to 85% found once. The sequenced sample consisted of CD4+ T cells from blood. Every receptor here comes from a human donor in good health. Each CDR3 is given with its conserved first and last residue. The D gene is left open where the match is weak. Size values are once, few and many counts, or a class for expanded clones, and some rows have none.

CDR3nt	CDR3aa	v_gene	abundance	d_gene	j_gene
TGTGCCAACAGCTTGGTGGGCGGGACCGCCACTAATGAAAAACTGTTTTTT	CANSLVGGTATNEKLFF	TRBV5-6	-	-	TRBJ1-4
TGTGCCAGCAGGCAGGGGGACCATCCTAGGTCCTACAATGAGCAGTTCTTC	CASRQGDHPRSYNEQFF	TRBV14	-	TRBD1	TRBJ2-1
TGTGCCAGTAGTATAGTTGGGGGCGGTCAGCCCCAGCATTTT	CASSIVGGGQPQHF	TRBV19	once	-	TRBJ1-5
TGTGCCAGCAGCTTAGACGTGACGGACTATGGCTACACCTTC	CASSLDVTDYGYTF	TRBV11-1	-	-	TRBJ1-2
TGTGCCAGCGGAGCGGGGGGACCTACCGGGGAGCTGTTTTTT	CASGAGGPTGELFF	TRBV6-4	-	TRBD2	TRBJ2-2
TGTGCCTGGAGTATTTCTGACGAGCAGTACTTC	CAWSISDEQYF	TRBV30	-	-	TRBJ2-7
TGTGCCAGCAGCTTGGATCTGAATAGCAATGAGCAGTTCTTC	CASSLDLNSNEQFF	TRBV5-4	-	-	TRBJ2-1
TGCGCCAGCAGCCGGATTCTACAGGGAACTAGCACAGATACGCAGTATTTT	CASSRILQGTSTDTQYF	TRBV4-1	-	-	TRBJ2-3
TGTGCCAGCAGCCCTCGGGGGGGGGCGCATGGCTACACCTTC	CASSPRGGAHGYTF	TRBV6-1	-	-	TRBJ1-2
TGCGCCAGCAGCCAAGCTCCCCAGGGCTCGTCTGGGGCCAACGTCCTGACTTTC	CASSQAPQGSSGANVLTF	TRBV4-1	-	-	TRBJ2-6
TGTGCCAGCAGCTTGGGCCAGGCGGGTTCTAACTATGGCTACACCTTC	CASSLGQAGSNYGYTF	TRBV5-4	once	-	TRBJ1-2
TGTGCCAGCAGCGATCTCGTTGCTAACTATGGCTACACCTTC	CASSDLVANYGYTF	TRBV7-6	-	-	TRBJ1-2
TGTGCCAGTACTCGGACAGGATCCACTGAAGCTTTCTTT	CASTRTGSTEAFF	TRBV19	-	TRBD1	TRBJ1-1
TGTGCCAGCAGCTTGAGGACTAGTAGCACAGATACGCAGTATTTT	CASSLRTSSTDTQYF	TRBV7-2	-	TRBD2	TRBJ2-3
TGTGCCAGCAGTGGCAGGACTAGCCGCACAGATACGCAGTATTTT	CASSGRTSRTDTQYF	TRBV6-5	-	TRBD2	TRBJ2-3
TGTGCCAGCAGTTCCGGACCCACAGATACGCAGTATTTT	CASSSGPTDTQYF	TRBV6-6	-	-	TRBJ2-3
TGTGCCAGCAGTGAAGAGACTAGCGGTAACAATGAGCAGTTCTTC	CASSEETSGNNEQFF	TRBV2	-	TRBD2	TRBJ2-1
TGCGCCAGCAGCTTGGACGGAACAACTAATGAAAAACTGTTTTTT	CASSLDGTTNEKLFF	TRBV5-1	-	-	TRBJ1-4